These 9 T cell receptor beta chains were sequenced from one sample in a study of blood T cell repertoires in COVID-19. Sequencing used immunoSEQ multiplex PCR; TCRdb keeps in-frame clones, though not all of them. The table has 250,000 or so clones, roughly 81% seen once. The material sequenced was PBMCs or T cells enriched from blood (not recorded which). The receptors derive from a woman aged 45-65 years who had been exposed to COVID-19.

CDR3 sequence (DNA): TGCGCCAGCAGCTTGTGGGACAGAGAAGAGACCCAGTACTTC. This gives the protein CASSLWDREETQYF. This chain links TRBV5-1 with TRBJ2-5, with TRBD1 identical over 7 bases. This CDR3 has 14 residues. Looked up from germline, CDR1 is SGHRS and CDR2 is YFSETQ. J lost 3 bases, V lost 1 base, and 3 bases had no gene match.

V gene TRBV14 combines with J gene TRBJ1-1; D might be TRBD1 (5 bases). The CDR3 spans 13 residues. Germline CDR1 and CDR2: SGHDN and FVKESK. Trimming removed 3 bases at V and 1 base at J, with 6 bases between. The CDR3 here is CASSQGRNTEAFF. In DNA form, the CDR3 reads TGTGCCAGCAGCCAGGGGCGGAACACTGAAGCTTTCTTT.

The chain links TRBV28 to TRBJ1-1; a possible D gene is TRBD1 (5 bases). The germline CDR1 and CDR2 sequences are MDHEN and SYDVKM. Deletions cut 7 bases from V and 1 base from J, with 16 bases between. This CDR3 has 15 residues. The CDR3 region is CASTRPDRGNTEAFF. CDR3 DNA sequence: TGTGCCAGCACTCGGCCCGACAGAGGGAACACTGAAGCTTTCTTT.

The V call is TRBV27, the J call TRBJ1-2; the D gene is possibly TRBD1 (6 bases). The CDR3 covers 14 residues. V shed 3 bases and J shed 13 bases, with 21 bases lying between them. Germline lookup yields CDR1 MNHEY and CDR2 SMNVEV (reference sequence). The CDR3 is CASSLGGALAGTTF. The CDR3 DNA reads TGTGCCAGCAGTTTGGGGGGGGCCCTAGCGGGAACCACCTTC.

DNA for the CDR3: TGTGCCAGCAGTTTACGGGGGGGGAACTACGAGCAGTACTTC. It yields the protein CASSLRGGNYEQYF. This chain uses TRBV28 with TRBJ2-7; 8 bases are a match to TRBD2. The CDR3 consists of 14 residues. With V trimmed by 2 bases and J by 3 bases, 3 bases remained unmatched. Looked up from germline, CDR1 is MDHEN and CDR2 is SYDVKM.

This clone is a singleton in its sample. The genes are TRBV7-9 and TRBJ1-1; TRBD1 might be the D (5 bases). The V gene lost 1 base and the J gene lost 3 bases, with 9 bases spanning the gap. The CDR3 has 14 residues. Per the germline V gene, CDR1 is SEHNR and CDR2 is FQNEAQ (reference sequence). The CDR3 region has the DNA TGTGCCAGCAGCTTAGGTGCGACAGACACTGAAGCTTTCTTT. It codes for CASSLGATDTEAFF.

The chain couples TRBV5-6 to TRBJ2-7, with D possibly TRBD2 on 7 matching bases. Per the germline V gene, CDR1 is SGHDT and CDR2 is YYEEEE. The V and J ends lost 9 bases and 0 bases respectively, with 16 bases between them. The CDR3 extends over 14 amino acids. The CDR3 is CATGPGGSSYEQYF. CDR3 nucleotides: TGTGCCACCGGTCCGGGGGGCAGCTCCTACGAGCAGTACTTC.

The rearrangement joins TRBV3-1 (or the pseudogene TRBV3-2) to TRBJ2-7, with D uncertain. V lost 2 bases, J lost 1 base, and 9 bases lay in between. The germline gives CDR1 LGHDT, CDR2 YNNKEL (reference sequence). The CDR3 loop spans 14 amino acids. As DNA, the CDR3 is TGTGCCAGCAGCCAAAGAGGATTATCCTACGAGCAGTACTTC. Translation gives CASSQRGLSYEQYF.

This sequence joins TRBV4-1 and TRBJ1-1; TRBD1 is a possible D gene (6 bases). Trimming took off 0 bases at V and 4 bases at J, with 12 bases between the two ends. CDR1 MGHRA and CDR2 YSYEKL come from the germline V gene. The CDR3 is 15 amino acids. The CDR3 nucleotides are TGCGCCAGCAGCCAAGATTTGGACAGCCCCACTGAAGCTTTCTTT. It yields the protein CASSQDLDSPTEAFF.